This entry concerns a single TCR beta chain. This clonotype was recorded at least ten times. Its antigen is currently not known. Base qualities are not recorded, but no much larger clone differs from it by a single base. The record originates from a study of T-cell reconstitution after alpha-beta-depleted transplantation in children (TCRdb year 2016). For the study in its entirety: T-cell immune reconstitution after TCRalphabeta/CD19-depleted allogeneic hematopoietic cell transplantation in children was quantitatively tracked in the study by means of TCR repertoire profiling.

V lost 3 bases and J lost 7 bases; the stretch between them is 8 bases long. The CDR3 holds 11 amino acids from the cysteine to the phenylalanine. The only DNA kept is the CDR3, 33 bases in frame from the first base. Sequences SQVTM (CDR1) and ANQGSEA (CDR2) are obtained from the germline V gene. The sample's treatment or condition label, decoded: allogeneic hematopoietic cell transplantation with graft depleted of TCRalphabeta T cells and CD19 B cells. The children who served as transplant recipients had been given grafts of TCRalphabeta/CD19-depleted allogeneic hematopoietic cells. The method behind the library was PCR. Sequencing relied on an Illumina HiSeq 2500. TCR library preparation used molecular barcoding, with unique molecular identifiers applied to normalize quantification of the TCRbeta repertoire. The public reads were quality trimmed at Q25 with fastp and then assembled into clones with MiXCR by TCRdb, keeping productive beta chains. Rows merge per CDR3 protein into single entries with the most common DNA and genes. This sample holds 580,000 or so distinct CDR3 sequences; 23% were observed only once. Roughly 14% of the sample is taken by the ten largest.

Paper-wide results and their limitations: Hyperexpanded clone frequencies declined over subsequent months; after one year, T-cell counts and TCRbeta diversity were mostly attributed to newly produced T cells. The apparently early recovery of alphabetaT-cell counts about two months after transplant reportedly depended on only several hundred rapidly expanded clones that came from non-depleted graft cells. In some patients, high TCRbeta diversity at day 60 was attributed to recipient T cells and intrathymic progenitors that had survived conditioning.

Here the sequenced sample was PBMCs, mostly from graft donor cells, taken 360 days after TCRalphabeta/CD19-depleted stem cell transplant. The chain couples TRBV29-1 to TRBJ2-3, with the D call perhaps TRBD1 or TRBD2, each one matching 5 bases. The receptor was derived from a boy younger than two who had a stem cell transplant for acute myeloid leukemia, so the T cells may come from the graft donor. The bases read TGCAGCGTTGACGAGGGGAATACGCAGTATTTT. Its protein product is CSVDEGNTQYF.